Each of the 10 T cell receptor beta chains below was sequenced from the same sample in a study of T cell responses to AZD1222 COVID-19 vaccine (dated by TCRdb to 2020 to 2022). Per the publication, the time point label means: about 28 days (+/-7) after the second vaccine dose. In the paper's terms, the treatment or condition label means: meningococcal conjugate vaccine given as trial control. The method behind the library was the immunoSEQ multiplex PCR assay. TCRdb took over this immuneACCESS table, retaining in-frame rearrangements with V and J assigned. Such tables are incomplete; in checked studies, under half of the missing clones stem from an unresolved V gene, and the remainder is unexplained. The sample data list about 39,000 clones, and approximately 85% of these were observed just once. Jointly, the top ten make up about 27% of the sample. The source was peripheral blood, collected 28 days after the second dose of the MenACWY control vaccine. These receptors all stem from an adult who received the MenACWY meningococcal vaccine as a control.

The V call is TRBV28, the J call TRBJ2-3; no reliable D call. The V gene lost 3 bases and the J gene lost 2 bases, with 9 bases spanning the gap. Looked up from germline, CDR1 is MDHEN and CDR2 is SYDVKM. The CDR3 extends over 14 amino acids. In DNA form, the CDR3 reads TGTGCCAGCAGTTTCAGACAAAACACAGATACGCAGTATTTT. Its translation: CASSFRQNTDTQYF. Together with reference TRBV28 and TRBJ2-3, the CDR3 gives the full variable domain: DVKVTQSSRYLVKRTGEKVFLECVQDMDHENMFWYRQDPGLGLRLIYFSYDVKMKEKGDIPEGYSVSREKKERFSLILESASTNQTSMYLCASSFRQNTDTQYFGPGTRLTVL.

The V and J genes are TRBV5-6 and TRBJ2-7, with unresolved D. Trimming left V 0 bases short and J 0 bases short, with 7 bases between. CDR1 is SGHDT and CDR2 is YYEEEE in the germline V gene. There are 14 residues in the CDR3. The CDR3 loop reads CASSLVELSYEQYF. Written as DNA, the CDR3 is TGTGCCAGCAGCTTGGTTGAACTCTCCTACGAGCAGTACTTC.

The chain links TRBV9 to TRBJ2-7, with 7 bases identical to TRBD1. From germline, CDR1 is SGDLS and CDR2 YYNGEE. The CDR3 length is 14 residues. The trim removed 4 bases at V and 0 bases at J, leaving 4 bases unmatched. DNA of the CDR3: TGTGCCAGCAGCTTCCGGGACAGCTCCTACGAGCAGTACTTC. This encodes CASSFRDSSYEQYF.

This clone appeared a few times. The CDR3 DNA sequence: TGCGCCAGCAGCTTGGATGGCAGGGGCCGCACAGATACGCAGTATTTT. It encodes CASSLDGRGRTDTQYF. This rearrangement joins TRBV5-1 to TRBJ2-3; possibly TRBD1 for D (6 bases). Germline V gives CDR1 SGHRS, CDR2 YFSETQ. The CDR3 length is 16 residues. Trimming took off 0 bases at V and 1 base at J, with 12 bases between the two ends.

The chain is built from TRBV5-1 and TRBJ2-5; TRBD1 or TRBD2 may be the D gene (6 bases each). CDR1 and CDR2 from the germline V gene are SGHRS and YFSETQ. The V gene lost 2 bases and the J gene lost 5 bases, with 37 bases spanning the gap. CDR3 size: 22 residues. The DNA for the CDR3 is TGCGCCAGCAGCTTAGTTCTTTCCGGGACAAGGCGGGGCCTGGGAGGCGAGGAGACCCAGTACTTC. The encoded protein is CASSLVLSGTRRGLGGEETQYF.

V usage is TRBV5-1 and J usage is TRBJ2-7, with D tentatively TRBD1 or TRBD2 (5 bases each). This CDR3 spans 15 amino acids. Per germline, CDR1 SGHRS and CDR2 YFSETQ. V lost 3 bases, J lost 2 bases, and 15 bases lay in between. The CDR3 reads CASSSGTSKAYEQYF. The CDR3 region has the DNA TGCGCCAGCAGCTCGGGGACCTCCAAAGCCTACGAGCAGTACTTC.

The CDR3 region has the DNA TGCGCCAGCACCGAGCGGGGGGAAGGGACCGGGGAGCTGTTTTTT. Translating it yields CASTERGEGTGELFF. The chain joins TRBV5-1 to TRBJ2-2, with 9 positions matching TRBD2. Germline loops: CDR1 SGHRS, CDR2 YFSETQ. After removal of 6 bases from V and 5 bases from J, the junction contained 8 bases not matched to a gene. This CDR3 is 15 amino acids long.

This clone was counted once. The chain uses TRBV6-5 and TRBJ2-5, with D possibly TRBD1 on 5 matching bases. Germline values: CDR1 MNHEY, CDR2 SVGAGI. V lost 6 bases and J lost 1, with 12 bases in between. This CDR3 region has 14 residues. CDR3 amino acids: CASRGASAQETQYF. CDR3 nucleotide sequence: TGTGCCAGCAGAGGGGCGTCGGCCCAAGAGACCCAGTACTTC.

The CDR3 DNA sequence: TGTGCCAGCAGTTTAATTCGTTTCGGGGAGCTGTTTTTT. As protein: CASSLIRFGELFF. V gene TRBV27 combines with J gene TRBJ2-2, with no clear D. The CDR3 is 13 residues long. Trimming removed 2 bases at V and 7 bases at J, with 8 bases between. The germline V gene encodes CDR1 MNHEY and CDR2 SMNVEV (reference sequence).

The V gene is TRBV6-5, the J gene TRBJ2-5; tentative D call: TRBD2 (7 bases). Trimming pared 6 bases from V and 5 bases from J, leaving 19 bases between. Germline V CDR1 and CDR2: MNHEY, SVGAGI. The CDR3 runs to 15 residues. In nucleotides, the CDR3 is TGTGCCAGCAGCCTGATCGGGGGGCTGGGGGAGACCCAGTACTTC. It is translated as CASSLIGGLGETQYF.